The clone carrying this T cell receptor beta chain was recorded a few times. Its antigen is currently unknown. This sample is drawn from a study of T-cell memory formation after mild COVID-19. Study observations and caveats: Clonal second-wave expansions that peaked on day 37 had unconfirmed SARS-CoV-2 specificity.

MiXCR was run by TCRdb on the 5' RACE reads, yielding one entry per CDR3 protein. The repertoire holds roughly 550,000 distinct CDR3 sequences, with 20% as singletons. The sample comprised PBMCs or a T cell subset sorted from them (not recorded which). The receptor's source is an adult woman who had mild COVID-19 (a few samples of this study predate the infection). Cell type and time point are not known.

CDR3 nucleotide sequence: TGTGCCAGCAGTGAAGCGGGGTTCACTGAAGCTTTCTTT. Its protein is CASSEAGFTEAFF. The genes are TRBV6-1 and TRBJ1-1; D is ambiguous. V was pared by 0 bases and J by 4 bases, with 6 bases between. Germline V gene sequence: CDR1 MNHNS, CDR2 SASEGT. The CDR3 runs 13 residues.